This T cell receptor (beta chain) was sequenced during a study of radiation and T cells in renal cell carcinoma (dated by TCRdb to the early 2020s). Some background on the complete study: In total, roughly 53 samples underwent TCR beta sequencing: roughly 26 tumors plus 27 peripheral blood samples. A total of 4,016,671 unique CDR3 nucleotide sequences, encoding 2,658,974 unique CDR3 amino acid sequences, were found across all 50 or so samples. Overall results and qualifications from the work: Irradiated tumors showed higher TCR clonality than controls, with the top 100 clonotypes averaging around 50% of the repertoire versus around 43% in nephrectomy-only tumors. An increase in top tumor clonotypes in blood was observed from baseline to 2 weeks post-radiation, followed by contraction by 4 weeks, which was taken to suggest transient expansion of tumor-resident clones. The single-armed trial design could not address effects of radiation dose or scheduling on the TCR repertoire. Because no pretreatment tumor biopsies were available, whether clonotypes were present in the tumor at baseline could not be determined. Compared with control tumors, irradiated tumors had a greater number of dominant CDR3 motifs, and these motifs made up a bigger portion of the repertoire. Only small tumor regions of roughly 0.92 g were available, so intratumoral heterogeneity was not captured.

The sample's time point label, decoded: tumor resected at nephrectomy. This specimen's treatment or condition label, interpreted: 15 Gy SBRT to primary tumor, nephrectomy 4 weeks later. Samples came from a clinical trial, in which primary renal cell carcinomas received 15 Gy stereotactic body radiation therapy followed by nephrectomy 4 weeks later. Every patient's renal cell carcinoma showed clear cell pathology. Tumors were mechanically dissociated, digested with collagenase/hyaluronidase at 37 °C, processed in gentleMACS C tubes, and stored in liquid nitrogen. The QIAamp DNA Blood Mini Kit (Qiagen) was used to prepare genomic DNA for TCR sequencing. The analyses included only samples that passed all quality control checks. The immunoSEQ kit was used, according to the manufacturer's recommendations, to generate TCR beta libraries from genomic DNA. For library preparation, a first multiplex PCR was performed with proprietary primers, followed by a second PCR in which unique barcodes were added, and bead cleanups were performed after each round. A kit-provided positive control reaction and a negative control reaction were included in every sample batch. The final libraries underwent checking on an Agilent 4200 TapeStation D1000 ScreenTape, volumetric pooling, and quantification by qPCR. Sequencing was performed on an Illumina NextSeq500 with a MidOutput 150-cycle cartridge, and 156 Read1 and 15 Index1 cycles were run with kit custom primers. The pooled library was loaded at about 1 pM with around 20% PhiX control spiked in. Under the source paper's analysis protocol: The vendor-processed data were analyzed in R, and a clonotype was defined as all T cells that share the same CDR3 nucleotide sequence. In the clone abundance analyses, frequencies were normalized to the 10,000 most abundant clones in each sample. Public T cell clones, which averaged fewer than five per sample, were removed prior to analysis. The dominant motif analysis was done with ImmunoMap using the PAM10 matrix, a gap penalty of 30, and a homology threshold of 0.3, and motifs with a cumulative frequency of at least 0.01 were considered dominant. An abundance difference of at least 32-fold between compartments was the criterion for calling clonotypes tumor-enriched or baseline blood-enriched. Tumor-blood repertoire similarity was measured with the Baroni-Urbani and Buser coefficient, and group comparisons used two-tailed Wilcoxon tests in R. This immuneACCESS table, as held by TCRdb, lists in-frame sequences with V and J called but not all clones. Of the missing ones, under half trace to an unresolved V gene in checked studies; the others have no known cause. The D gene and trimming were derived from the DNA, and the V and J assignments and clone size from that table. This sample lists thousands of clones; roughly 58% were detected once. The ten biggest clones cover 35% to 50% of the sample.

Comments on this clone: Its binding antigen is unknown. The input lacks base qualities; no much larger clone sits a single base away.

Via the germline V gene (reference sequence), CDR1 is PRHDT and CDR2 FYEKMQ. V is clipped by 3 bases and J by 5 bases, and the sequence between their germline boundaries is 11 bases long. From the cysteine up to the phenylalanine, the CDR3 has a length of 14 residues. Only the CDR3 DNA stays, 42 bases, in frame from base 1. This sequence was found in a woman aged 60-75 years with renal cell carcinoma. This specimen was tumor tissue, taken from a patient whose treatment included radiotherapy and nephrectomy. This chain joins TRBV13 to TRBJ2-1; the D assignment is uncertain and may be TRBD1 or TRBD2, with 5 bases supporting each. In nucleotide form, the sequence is TGTGCCAGCAGCTTGAGGGGAACTAACAATGAGCAGTTCTTC. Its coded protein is CASSLRGTNNEQFF.